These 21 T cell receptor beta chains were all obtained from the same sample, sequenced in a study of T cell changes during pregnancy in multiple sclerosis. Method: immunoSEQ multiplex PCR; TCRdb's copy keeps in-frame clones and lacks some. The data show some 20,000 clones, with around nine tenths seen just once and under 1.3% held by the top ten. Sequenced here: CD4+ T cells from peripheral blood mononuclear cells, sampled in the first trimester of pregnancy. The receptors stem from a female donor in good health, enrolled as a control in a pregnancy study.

The CDR3 loop is CATASGAYNEQFF. The CDR3 coding sequence is TGTGCCACCGCTAGCGGGGCCTACAATGAGCAGTTCTTC. The chain recombines TRBV19 with TRBJ2-1; 9 bases match TRBD2. The germline gives CDR1 LNHDA, CDR2 SQIVND (reference sequence). The CDR3 spans 13 residues. The V gene end was trimmed by 10 bases and the J gene end by 2 bases; junction bases not matched to a gene: 3.

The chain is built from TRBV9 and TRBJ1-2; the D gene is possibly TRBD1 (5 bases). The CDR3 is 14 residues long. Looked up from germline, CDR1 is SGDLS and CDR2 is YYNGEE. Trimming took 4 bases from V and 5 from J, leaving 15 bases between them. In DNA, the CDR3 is TGTGCCAGCAGCCCCCCGGGGGGGAGGTATGGCTACACCTTC. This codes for CASSPPGGRYGYTF.

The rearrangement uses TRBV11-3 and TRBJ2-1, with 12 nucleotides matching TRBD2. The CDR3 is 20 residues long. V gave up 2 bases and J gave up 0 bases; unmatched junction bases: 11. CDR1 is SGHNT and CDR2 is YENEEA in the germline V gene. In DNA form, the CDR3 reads TGTGCCAGCAGCTTATCCCGGGCTAGCGGGGGGGACGTCTCCTACAATGAGCAGTTCTTC. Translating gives CASSLSRASGGDVSYNEQFF.

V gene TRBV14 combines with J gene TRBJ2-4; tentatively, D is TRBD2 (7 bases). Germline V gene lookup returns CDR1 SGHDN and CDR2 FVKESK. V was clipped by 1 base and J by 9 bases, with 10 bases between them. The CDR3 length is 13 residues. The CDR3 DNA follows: TGTGCCAGCAGCCAAGGGGGGGGCCTCATTCAGTACTTC. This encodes CASSQGGGLIQYF.

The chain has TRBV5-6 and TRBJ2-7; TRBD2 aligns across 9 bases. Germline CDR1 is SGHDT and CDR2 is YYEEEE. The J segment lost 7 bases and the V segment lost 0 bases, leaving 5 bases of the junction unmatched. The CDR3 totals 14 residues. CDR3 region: CASSLVSGGREQYF. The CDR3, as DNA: TGTGCCAGCAGCTTGGTTAGCGGGGGTAGGGAGCAGTACTTC.

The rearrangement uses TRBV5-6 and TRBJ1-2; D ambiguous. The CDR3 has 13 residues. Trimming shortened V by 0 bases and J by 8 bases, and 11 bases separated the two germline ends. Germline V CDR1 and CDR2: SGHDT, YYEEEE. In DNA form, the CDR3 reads TGTGCCAGCAGCTTGGCTTCGGGGTCCGGCTACACCTTC. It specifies CASSLASGSGYTF.

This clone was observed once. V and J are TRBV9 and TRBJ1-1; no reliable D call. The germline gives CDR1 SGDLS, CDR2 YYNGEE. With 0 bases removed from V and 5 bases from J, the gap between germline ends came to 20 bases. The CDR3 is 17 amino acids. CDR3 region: CASSVDHLAGVRTEAFF. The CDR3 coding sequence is TGTGCCAGCAGCGTAGATCACCTTGCCGGGGTAAGGACTGAAGCTTTCTTT.

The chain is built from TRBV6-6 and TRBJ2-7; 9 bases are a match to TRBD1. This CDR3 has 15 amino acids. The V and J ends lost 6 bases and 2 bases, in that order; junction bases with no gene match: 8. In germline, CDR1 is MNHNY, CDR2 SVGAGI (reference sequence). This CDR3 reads CASSSWTGVTYEQYF. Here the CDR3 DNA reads TGTGCCAGCAGCTCATGGACAGGGGTAACCTACGAGCAGTACTTC.

CDR3 in amino acids: CASSQEWGGTSYEQYF. CDR3 sequence (DNA): TGCGCCAGCAGCCAAGAGTGGGGGGGGACCTCCTACGAGCAGTACTTC. The rearrangement links TRBV4-3 to TRBJ2-7; 7 nucleotides line up with TRBD2. Trimming took 0 bases from V and 0 from J; bases not matched to a gene: 5. The germline CDR1 and CDR2 sequences are LGHNA and YSLEER. The CDR3 spans 16 residues.

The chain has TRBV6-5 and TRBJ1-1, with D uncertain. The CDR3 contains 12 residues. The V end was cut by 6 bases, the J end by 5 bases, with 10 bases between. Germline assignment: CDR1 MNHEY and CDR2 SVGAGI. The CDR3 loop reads CASSRGGTEAFF. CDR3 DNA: TGTGCCAGCAGCCGCGGCGGGACTGAAGCTTTCTTT.

CDR3 protein: CASSPRQGGEQYF. The CDR3 DNA follows: TGTGCCAGCAGCCCGCGACAGGGCGGGGAGCAGTACTTC. J is TRBJ2-7 and V is TRBV7-3; TRBD1 aligns across 7 bases. This CDR3 is built from 13 residues. V lost 5 bases to trimming and J lost 7 bases; unmatched junction nucleotides: 8. Germline values: CDR1 SGHTA, CDR2 FQGTGA.

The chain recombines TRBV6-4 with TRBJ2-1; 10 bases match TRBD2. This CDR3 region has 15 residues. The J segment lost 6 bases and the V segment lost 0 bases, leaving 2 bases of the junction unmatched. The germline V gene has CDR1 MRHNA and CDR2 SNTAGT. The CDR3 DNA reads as TGTGCCAGCAGTGACTCGAGCGGGGGGGCCAATGAGCAGTTCTTC. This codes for CASSDSSGGANEQFF.

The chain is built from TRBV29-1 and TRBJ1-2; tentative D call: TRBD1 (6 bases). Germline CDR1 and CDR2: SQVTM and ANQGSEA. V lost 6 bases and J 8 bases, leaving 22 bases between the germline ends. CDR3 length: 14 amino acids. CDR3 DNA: TGCAGCGTCGGCGGCCTCCCACAGGGTAACGGCTACACCTTC. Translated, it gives CSVGGLPQGNGYTF.

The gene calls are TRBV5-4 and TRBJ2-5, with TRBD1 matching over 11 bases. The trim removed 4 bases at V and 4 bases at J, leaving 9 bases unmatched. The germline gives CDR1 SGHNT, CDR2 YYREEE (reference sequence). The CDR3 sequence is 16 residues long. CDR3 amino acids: CASSDADRGRRETQYF. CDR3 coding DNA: TGTGCCAGCAGCGATGCGGACAGGGGGCGCAGAGAGACCCAGTACTTC.

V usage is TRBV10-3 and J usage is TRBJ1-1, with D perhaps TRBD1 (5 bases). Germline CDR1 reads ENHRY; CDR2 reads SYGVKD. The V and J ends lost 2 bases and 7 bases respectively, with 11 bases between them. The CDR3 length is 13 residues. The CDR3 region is CAISEIGQGEAFF. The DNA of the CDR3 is TGTGCCATCAGTGAGATCGGGCAGGGTGAAGCTTTCTTT.

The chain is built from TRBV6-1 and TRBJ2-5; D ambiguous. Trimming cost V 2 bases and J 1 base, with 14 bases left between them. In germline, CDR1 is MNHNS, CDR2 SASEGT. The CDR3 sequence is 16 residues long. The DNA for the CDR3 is TGTGCCAGCAGTGAATCCGGCGCGTTAGCCCAAGAGACCCAGTACTTC. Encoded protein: CASSESGALAQETQYF.

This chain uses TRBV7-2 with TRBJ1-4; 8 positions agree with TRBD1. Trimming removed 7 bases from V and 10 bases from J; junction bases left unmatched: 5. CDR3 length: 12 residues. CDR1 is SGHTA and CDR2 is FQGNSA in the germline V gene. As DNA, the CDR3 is TGTGCCAGCACCATAGGGACAGGAAAACTGTTTTTT. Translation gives CASTIGTGKLFF.

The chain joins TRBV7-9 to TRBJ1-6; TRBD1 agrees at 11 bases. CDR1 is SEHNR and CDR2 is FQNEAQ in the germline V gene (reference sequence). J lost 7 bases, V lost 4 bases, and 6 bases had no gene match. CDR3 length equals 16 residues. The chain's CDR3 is CASSSTGQGANSPLHF. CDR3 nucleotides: TGTGCCAGCAGCTCCACAGGACAGGGGGCGAATTCACCCCTCCACTTT.

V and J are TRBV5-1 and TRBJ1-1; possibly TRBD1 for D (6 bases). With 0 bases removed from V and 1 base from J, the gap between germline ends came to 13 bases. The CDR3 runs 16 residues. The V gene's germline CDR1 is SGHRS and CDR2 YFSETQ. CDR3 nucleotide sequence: TGCGCCAGCAGCTTGGATCCTGGCAGGGGGAACACTGAAGCTTTCTTT. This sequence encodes CASSLDPGRGNTEAFF.

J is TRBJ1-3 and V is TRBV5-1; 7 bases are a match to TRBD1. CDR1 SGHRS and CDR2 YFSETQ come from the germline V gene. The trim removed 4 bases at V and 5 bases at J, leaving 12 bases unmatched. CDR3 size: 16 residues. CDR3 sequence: CASSPEPGQPRNTIYF. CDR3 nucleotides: TGCGCCAGCAGCCCGGAACCGGGACAGCCTAGAAACACCATATATTTT. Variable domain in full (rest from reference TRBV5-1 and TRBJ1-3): KAGVTQTPRYLIKTRGQQVTLSCSPISGHRSVSWYQQTPGQGLQFLFEYFSETQRNKGNFPGRFSGRQFSNSRSEMNVSTLELGDSALYLCASSPEPGQPRNTIYFGEGSWLTVV.

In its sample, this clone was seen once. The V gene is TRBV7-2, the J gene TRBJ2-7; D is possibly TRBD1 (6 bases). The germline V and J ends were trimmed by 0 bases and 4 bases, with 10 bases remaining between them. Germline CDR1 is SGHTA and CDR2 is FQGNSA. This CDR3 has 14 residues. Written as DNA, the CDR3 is TGTGCCAGCAGCTTAGCCAGGGGACCGTACGAGCAGTACTTC. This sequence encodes CASSLARGPYEQYF.